The present T cell receptor beta chain was sequenced within a study of T cells in Graves' hyperthyroidism and ophthalmopathy. CDR1 and CDR2 from the germline V gene are MDHEN and SYDVKM. The CDR3 loop spans 14 amino acids. Germline trimming cut 6 bases from V and 5 bases from J; bases unmatched to any gene: 4. Amplified TCR beta CDR3 regions derived from RNA transcripts. With the HTBI primer set, the TCR CDR3 went through a first round of RT-PCR. One entry per CDR3 protein results from TCRdb running MiXCR on the multiplex PCR reads. The sample shows 300,000 to 450,000 distinct CDR3 sequences, less than 15% of them seen only once. The table lists this clonotype with many counts.

The receptor was derived from a young woman with Graves' hyperthyroidism. The specimen was blood. This chain links TRBV28 with TRBJ1-1; 12 positions agree with TRBD1. This CDR3 is CASRGQGARTEAFF. CDR3 bases: TGTGCCAGCAGGGGACAGGGGGCAAGAACTGAAGCTTTCTTT.